This TCR beta chain was profiled in a study of blood T cells in healthy people across ages. Note on this clonotype: Relative to the germline gene, one junction end is altered; a read error may explain this.

The use of a sample-barcoded 5' primer and a J-beta primer mix characterized a second PCR of roughly 6 to 12 cycles. TCRdb itself ran the 5' RACE reads through MiXCR, one entry per CDR3 protein. The sample yields around 670,000 distinct CDR3 sequences, about 30% seen once. There are 17 residues in the CDR3. Germline CDR1 and CDR2: MNHEY and SMNVEV (reference sequence). This TCR derives from an elderly woman in good health. V gene TRBV27 combines with J gene TRBJ1-2; D gene unclear. The sequenced sample was blood. The CDR3 bases are TGTGCCAGCAGTTTATCGAAGGCCCAGTTAACTAACTATGGCTACATCTTC. It translates to CASSLSKAQLTNYGYIF.